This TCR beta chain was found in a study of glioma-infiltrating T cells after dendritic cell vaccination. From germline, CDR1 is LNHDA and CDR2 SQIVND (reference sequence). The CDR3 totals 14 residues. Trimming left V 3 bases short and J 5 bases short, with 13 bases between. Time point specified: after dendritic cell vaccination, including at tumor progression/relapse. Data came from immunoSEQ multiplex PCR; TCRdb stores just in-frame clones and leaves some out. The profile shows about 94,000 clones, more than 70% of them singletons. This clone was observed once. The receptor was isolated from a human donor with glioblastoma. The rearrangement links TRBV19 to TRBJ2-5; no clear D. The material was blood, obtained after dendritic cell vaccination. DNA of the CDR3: TGTGCCAGTAGTATCGAGCCGACTCGGGAGACCCAGTACTTC. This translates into CASSIEPTRETQYF.